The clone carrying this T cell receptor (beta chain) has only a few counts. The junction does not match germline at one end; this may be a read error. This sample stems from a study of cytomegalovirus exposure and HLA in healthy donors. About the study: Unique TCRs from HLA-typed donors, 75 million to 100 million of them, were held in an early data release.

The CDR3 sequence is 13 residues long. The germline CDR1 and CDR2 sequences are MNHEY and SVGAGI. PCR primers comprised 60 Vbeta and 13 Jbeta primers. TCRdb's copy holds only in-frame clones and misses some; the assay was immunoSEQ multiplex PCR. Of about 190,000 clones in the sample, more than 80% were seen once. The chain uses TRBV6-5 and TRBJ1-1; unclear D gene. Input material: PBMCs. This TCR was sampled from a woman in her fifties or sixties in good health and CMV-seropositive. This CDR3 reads CASSDYMNTEAFF. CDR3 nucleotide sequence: TGCGCCAGCAGCGACTATATGAACACTGAAGCTTTCTTT.